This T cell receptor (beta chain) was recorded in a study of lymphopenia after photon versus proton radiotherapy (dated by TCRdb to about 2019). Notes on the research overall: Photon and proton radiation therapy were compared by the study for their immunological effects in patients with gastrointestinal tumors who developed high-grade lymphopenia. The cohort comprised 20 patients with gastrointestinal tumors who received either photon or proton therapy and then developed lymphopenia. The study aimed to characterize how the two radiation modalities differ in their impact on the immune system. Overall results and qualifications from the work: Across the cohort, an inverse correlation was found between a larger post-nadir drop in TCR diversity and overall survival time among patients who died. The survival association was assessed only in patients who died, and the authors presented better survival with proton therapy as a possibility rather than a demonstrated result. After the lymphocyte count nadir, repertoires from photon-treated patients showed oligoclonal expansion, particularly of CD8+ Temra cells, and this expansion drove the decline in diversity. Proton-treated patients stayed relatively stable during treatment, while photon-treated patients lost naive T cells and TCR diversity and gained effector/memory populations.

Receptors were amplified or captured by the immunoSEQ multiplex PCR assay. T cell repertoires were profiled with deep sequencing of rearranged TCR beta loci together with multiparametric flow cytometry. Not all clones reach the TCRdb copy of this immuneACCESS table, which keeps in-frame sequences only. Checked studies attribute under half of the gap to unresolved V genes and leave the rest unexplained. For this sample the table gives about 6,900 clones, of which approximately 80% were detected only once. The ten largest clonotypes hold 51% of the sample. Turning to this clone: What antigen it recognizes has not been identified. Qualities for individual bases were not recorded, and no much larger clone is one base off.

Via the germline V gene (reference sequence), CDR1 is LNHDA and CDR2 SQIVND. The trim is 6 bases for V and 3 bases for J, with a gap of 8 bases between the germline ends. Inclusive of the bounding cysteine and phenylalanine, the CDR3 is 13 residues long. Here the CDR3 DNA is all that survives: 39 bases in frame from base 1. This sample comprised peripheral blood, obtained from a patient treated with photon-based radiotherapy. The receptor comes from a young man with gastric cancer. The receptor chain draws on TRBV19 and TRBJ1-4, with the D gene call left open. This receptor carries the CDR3 CASRRNANEKLFF. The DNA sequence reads TGTGCCAGTAGGAGGAACGCTAATGAAAAACTGTTTTTT.